Following are 8 T cell receptor beta chains from one sample sequenced in a study of cytomegalovirus exposure and HLA in healthy donors (dated by TCRdb to 2015 to 2018). Receptor amplification or capture employed the immunoSEQ multiplex PCR assay. For the multiplex PCR, a mixture combining 60 forward primers for TCR Vbeta segments and 13 reverse primers for TCR Jbeta segments was used. TCRdb took this table from immuneACCESS and kept in-frame rearrangements with V and J called. Such tables lack part of the clones; where checked against another copy, unresolved V genes explain under half of the gap, and the rest is unexplained. This sample comprises about 110,000 clones, about 81% of them detected only once. The ten biggest clones cover about 1.9% of the sample. Source material: PBMCs. These receptors were taken from a man in his thirties or forties in good health and CMV-seronegative.

This chain joins TRBV5-6 and TRBJ2-2, with 7 bases lining up with TRBD2. Germline CDR1 and CDR2: SGHDT and YYEEEE. This CDR3 has 14 amino acids. Losses at the gene ends were 4 bases for V and 3 bases for J; bases not matched to a gene: 3. The CDR3 sequence is CASSRGDHTGELFF. The CDR3 DNA reads TGTGCCAGCAGCCGGGGGGACCACACCGGGGAGCTGTTTTTT. Filled out from reference TRBV5-6 and TRBJ2-2, the complete variable domain reads DAGVTQSPTHLIKTRGQQVTLRCSPKSGHDTVSWYQQALGQGPQFIFQYYEEEERQRGNFPDRFSGHQFPNYSSELNVNALLLGDSALYLCASSRGDHTGELFFGEGSRLTVL.

The count of this clone is one. The rearrangement joins TRBV28 to TRBJ2-5; possible D gene TRBD1, 6 bases. Germline CDR1 MDHEN, CDR2 SYDVKM. The V end was cut by 2 bases, the J end by 5 bases, with 21 bases between. This CDR3 has 17 amino acids. The DNA for the CDR3 is TGTGCCAGCAGTTTAACGTCTGAGGGGGTGATTGGGGAGACCCAGTACTTC. It specifies CASSLTSEGVIGETQYF.

The rearrangement uses TRBV27 and TRBJ1-1, with D perhaps TRBD1 (5 bases). Germline CDR1 MNHEY, CDR2 SMNVEV (reference sequence). V was shortened by 2 bases and J by 1 base, with 8 bases between the two germline ends. The CDR3 loop spans 14 amino acids. Here the CDR3 DNA reads TGTGCCAGCAGTTTAGGGGGGAGGAACACTGAAGCTTTCTTT. It is translated as CASSLGGRNTEAFF.

The gene calls are TRBV10-1 and TRBJ2-5, with 9 bases that match TRBD1. Germline V gene lookup returns CDR1 WNHNN and CDR2 SYGVQD (reference sequence). There are 16 residues in the CDR3. V shed 2 bases and J 5 bases; nucleotides not matched to a gene: 9. CDR3 sequence: CASSEGTGPELETQYF. For the CDR3, the DNA is TGCGCCAGCAGTGAGGGGACAGGGCCCGAGTTGGAGACCCAGTACTTC.

This clone was seen once. This chain uses TRBV7-9 with TRBJ1-4; 8 bases line up with TRBD1. With 5 bases clipped from V and 2 bases from J, the junction kept 7 bases outside the gene matches. CDR1 SEHNR and CDR2 FQNEAQ come from the germline V gene (reference sequence). This CDR3 spans 16 amino acids. CDR3: CASSGQGAGTNEKLFF. CDR3 nucleotides: TGTGCCAGCAGCGGCCAGGGGGCGGGTACTAATGAAAAACTGTTTTTT.

This rearrangement joins TRBV5-1 to TRBJ1-4, with D perhaps matching TRBD1 (6 bases). Trimming stripped 3 bases from V and 0 bases from J, with 9 bases between. Germline-derived CDR1 and CDR2 are SGHRS and YFSETQ. CDR3 length: 15 amino acids. The CDR3 is CASSSRTATNEKLFF. The CDR3 bases are TGCGCCAGCAGCTCCCGGACAGCAACTAATGAAAAACTGTTTTTT.

The chain employs TRBV30 and TRBJ1-4, with 7 bases matching TRBD1. The CDR3 runs to 12 residues. The germline V gene encodes CDR1 GTSNPN and CDR2 SVGIG (reference sequence). V trimming: 4 bases; J trimming: 8 bases; junction bases outside the gene matches: 4. The CDR3 DNA reads TGTGCCTGGAACAGGGGCGAGGAAAAACTGTTTTTT. Its translation: CAWNRGEEKLFF. Variable domain in full (rest from reference TRBV30 and TRBJ1-4): SQTIHQWPATLVQPVGSPLSLECTVEGTSNPNLYWYRQAAGRGLQLLFYSVGIGQISSEVPQNLSASRPQDRQFILSSKKLLLSDSGFYLCAWNRGEEKLFFGSGTQLSVL.

The chain has TRBV19 and TRBJ2-7, with D perhaps matching TRBD2 (6 bases). The CDR3 is made up of 15 amino acids. CDR1 LNHDA and CDR2 SQIVND come from the germline V gene (reference sequence). Deletions cut 1 base from V and 2 bases from J, with 12 bases between. The CDR3 sequence: CASSIGPSEAYEQYF. Written as DNA, the CDR3 is TGTGCCAGTAGTATAGGGCCTAGCGAGGCCTACGAGCAGTACTTC.